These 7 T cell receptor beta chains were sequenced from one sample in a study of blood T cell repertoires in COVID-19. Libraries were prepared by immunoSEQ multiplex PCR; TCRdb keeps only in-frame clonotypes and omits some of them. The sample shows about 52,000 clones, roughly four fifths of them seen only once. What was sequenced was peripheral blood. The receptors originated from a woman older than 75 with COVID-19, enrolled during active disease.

CDR3 residues: CATQRASGRADTQYF. The CDR3 DNA follows: TGTGCCACTCAGAGGGCTAGCGGGAGAGCAGATACGCAGTATTTT. V usage is TRBV2 and J usage is TRBJ2-3, with TRBD2 matching over 10 bases. Trimming at V came to 10 bases and at J to 4 bases, leaving 11 bases not matched to a gene. This CDR3 spans 15 amino acids. The germline gives CDR1 SNHLY, CDR2 FYNNEI.

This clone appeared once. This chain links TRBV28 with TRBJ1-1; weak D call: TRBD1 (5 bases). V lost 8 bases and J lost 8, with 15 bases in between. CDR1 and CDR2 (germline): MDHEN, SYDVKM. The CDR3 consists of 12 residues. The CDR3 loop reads CASGLGGLEAFF. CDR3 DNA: TGTGCCAGCGGCCTGGGGGGTTTAGAAGCTTTCTTT.

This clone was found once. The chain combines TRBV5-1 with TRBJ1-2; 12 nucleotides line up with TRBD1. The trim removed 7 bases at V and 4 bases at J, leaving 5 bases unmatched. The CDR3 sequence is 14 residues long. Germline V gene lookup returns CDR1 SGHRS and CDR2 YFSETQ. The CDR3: CASSEGQGAYGYTF. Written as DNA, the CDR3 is TGCGCCAGCTCAGAGGGACAGGGGGCCTATGGCTACACCTTC.

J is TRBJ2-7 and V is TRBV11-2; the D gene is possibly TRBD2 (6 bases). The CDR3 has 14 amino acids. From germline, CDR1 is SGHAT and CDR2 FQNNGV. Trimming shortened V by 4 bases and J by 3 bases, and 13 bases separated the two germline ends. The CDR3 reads CASSWSGTGYEQYF. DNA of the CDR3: TGTGCCAGCAGCTGGTCGGGGACTGGCTACGAGCAGTACTTC.

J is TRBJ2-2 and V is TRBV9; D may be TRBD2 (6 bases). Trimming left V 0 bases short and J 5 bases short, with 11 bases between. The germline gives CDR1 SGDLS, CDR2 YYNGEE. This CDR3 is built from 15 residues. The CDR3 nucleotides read TGTGCCAGCAGCGTAGGGGTTAGCGGAACCGGGGAGCTGTTTTTT. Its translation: CASSVGVSGTGELFF.

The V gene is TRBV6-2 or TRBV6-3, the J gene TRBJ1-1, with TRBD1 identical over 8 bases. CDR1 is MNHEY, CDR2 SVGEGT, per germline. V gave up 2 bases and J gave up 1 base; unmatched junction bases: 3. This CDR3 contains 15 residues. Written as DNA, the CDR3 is TGTGCCAGCAGTTACGGGGGGACAGGGAACACTGAAGCTTTCTTT. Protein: CASSYGGTGNTEAFF.

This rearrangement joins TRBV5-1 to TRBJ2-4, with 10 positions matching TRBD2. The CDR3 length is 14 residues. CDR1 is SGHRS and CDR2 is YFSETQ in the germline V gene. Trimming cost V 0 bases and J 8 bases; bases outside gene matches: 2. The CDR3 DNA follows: TGCGCCAGCAGCTTGGTTCTAGCGGGAGACATTCAGTACTTC. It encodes CASSLVLAGDIQYF.